This T cell receptor beta chain was captured by sequencing in a study of T cell responses to AZD1222 COVID-19 vaccine. The study, taken as a whole, reports: Two AZD1222 doses significantly raised spike-specific TCR breadth and depth over controls. Baseline antibody screening turned up just a handful of seropositive AZD1222 recipients. The donors showed a predominance of white British ancestry and of females, with possible underestimation of clonal diversity. Variant regions that are unmutated are reportedly the target of nearly half of spike-specific TCRs.

TCRdb's copy holds only in-frame clones and misses some; the assay was immunoSEQ multiplex PCR. In the table there are 150,000 to 200,000 clones, roughly 90% of which are singletons. This clone was seen only a few times. Its target is unknown. V was cut by 5 bases and J by 2 bases, with 10 bases left in between. The CDR3 length is 14 residues. Germline values: CDR1 SNHLY, CDR2 FYNNEI. The sequencing here drew on peripheral blood, taken 28 days after the second AZD1222 dose. The V and J genes are TRBV2 and TRBJ2-1; D is possibly TRBD2 (6 bases). This TCR derives from an adult who received the AZD1222 COVID-19 vaccine. CDR3 nucleotide sequence: TGTGCCAGCAGTCTAGCGTCGACCTACAATGAGCAGTTCTTC. Translating gives CASSLASTYNEQFF.